This TCR beta chain emerged from a study of CD8 T cells in Susac syndrome. Study-level points and caveats: TCR sequencing and HLA analysis covered a relatively small number of individuals.

Reverse transcription of roughly 0.45 to 1 ug RNA was carried out with random hexamers. Multiplex immunoSEQ PCR targeted 54 Vbeta and 13 Jbeta TCR beta segments. TCRdb re-analysed the immunoSEQ multiplex PCR reads in MiXCR, keeping a single row per CDR3 protein. Altogether 100,000 to 150,000 distinct CDR3 sequences are present, 90% to 95% being singletons, with the ten largest covering roughly 0.29%. TCR beta sequencing was performed on blood CD8+ and CD4+ T cells. CD8+ and CD4+ T cells were negatively isolated; TEMRA cells were FACS-enriched. With regard to this clonotype: Antigen: not known.

Trimming cost V 1 base and J 0 bases, with 10 bases left between them. This CDR3 has 16 residues. The V gene's germline CDR1 is SGHAT and CDR2 FQNNGV. Sequenced: CD8+ T cells from PBMCs. The chain combines TRBV11-2 with TRBJ1-5; D is unresolved. The TCR originated in a human donor with multiple sclerosis. The CDR3 sequence is CASSLGAEDSNQPQHF. CDR3 nucleotides: TGTGCCAGCAGCTTAGGGGCCGAAGATAGCAATCAGCCCCAGCATTTT. Supplemented by reference TRBV11-2 and TRBJ1-5, the full variable domain reads EAGVAQSPRYKIIEKRQSVAFWCNPISGHATLYWYQQILGQGPKLLIQFQNNGVVDDSQLPKDRFSAERLKGVDSTLKIQPAKLEDSAVYLCASSLGAEDSNQPQHFGDGTRLSIL.